The clone carrying this T cell receptor beta chain has a handful of counts. Antigen: not known. Specified time point: patch test 1, 2 weeks after DPC sensitization. The treatment here: therapeutic diphenylcyclopropenone sensitization with weekly scalp DPC. TCRdb redid the calling of the RACE reads with MiXCR, one entry per CDR3 protein. This sample has about 110,000 distinct CDR3 sequences; 11% occur once, and the top ten carry roughly 3.5%. The CDR3 spans 12 residues. Trimming shortened V by 8 bases and J by 7 bases, and 14 bases separated the two germline ends. CDR1 is SNHLY, CDR2 FYNNEI, per germline. The sample belongs to a study of human T cells and chemical hapten exposure. Overall study: Diphenylcyclopropenone was administered weekly to the scalp of patients throughout the roughly 25-week study. Study conclusions and caveats: TCRs at high frequency, those above 1 in 1000, did not change with DPC sensitization. Patch test score showed a positive correlation with PT1 expanded TCR counts.

The receptor was derived from a woman aged 40 to 50 with alopecia areata. Some clones in this sample may be carry-over from other donors' samples. The sequenced sample was whole blood, obtained in connection with sensitization to the hapten diphenylcyclopropenone (DPC). The V gene is TRBV2, the J gene TRBJ1-2; D is perhaps TRBD1 (5 bases). The CDR3 region is CASRQGTSGYTF. The CDR3 DNA reads TGTGCCAGCCGGCAGGGCACCAGTGGCTACACCTTC.